A few counts support the clone carrying this TCR beta chain. CDR1 is KGHSH and CDR2 is LQKENI in the germline V gene. V lost 3 bases, J lost 4 bases, and 7 bases stayed unmatched. This CDR3 is built from 15 residues. The data stem from a study of human T cells and chemical hapten exposure. TCRdb used MiXCR to reprocess the RACE reads, holding one entry per CDR3 protein. The sample gives about 64,000 distinct CDR3 sequences, 9.5% to 11% of which show up once; approximately 2.4% is in the top ten. Specified time point: patch test 3, about 24 weeks after DPC sensitization. Specified treatment: therapeutic diphenylcyclopropenone sensitization with weekly scalp DPC. Participating donors were patients with alopecia, aged 18 to 70 years, considered appropriate candidates for DPC.

The TCR originated in a woman aged 25 to 45 with alopecia areata. Some clones in this sample may be carry-over from other donors' samples. The sample in question was whole blood, obtained in connection with sensitization to the hapten diphenylcyclopropenone (DPC). The rearrangement joins TRBV18 to TRBJ1-2, with 8 bases fitting TRBD1. CDR3 in amino acids: CASSPQGATSYGYTF. The CDR3 nucleotides read TGTGCCAGCTCACCCCAGGGGGCCACCAGCTATGGCTACACCTTC.